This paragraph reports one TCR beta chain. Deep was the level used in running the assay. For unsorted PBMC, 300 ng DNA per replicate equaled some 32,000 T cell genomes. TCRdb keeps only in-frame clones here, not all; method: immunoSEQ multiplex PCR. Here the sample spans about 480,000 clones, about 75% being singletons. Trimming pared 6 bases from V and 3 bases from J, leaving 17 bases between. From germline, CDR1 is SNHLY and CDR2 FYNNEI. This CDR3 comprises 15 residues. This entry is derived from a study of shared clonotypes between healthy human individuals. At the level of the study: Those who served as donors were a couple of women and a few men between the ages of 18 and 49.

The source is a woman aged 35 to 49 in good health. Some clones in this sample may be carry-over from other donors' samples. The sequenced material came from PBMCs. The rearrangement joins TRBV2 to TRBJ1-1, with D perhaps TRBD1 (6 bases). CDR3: CASREGRGPYTEAFF. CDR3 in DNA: TGTGCCAGCAGAGAGGGGCGGGGGCCTTACACTGAAGCTTTCTTT.